This record concerns one T cell receptor beta chain sequence. The record originates from a study of blood T cells in healthy people across ages. Healthy Caucasian individuals from Russia aged about 6 to 100 served as donors. Through a sample-barcoded 5' primer and a J-beta primer mix, a second PCR was run for 7 to 11 cycles. One entry per CDR3 protein results from TCRdb running MiXCR on the 5' RACE reads. The table shows 850,000 to 1,000,000 distinct CDR3 sequences, with roughly half occurring only once. This CDR3 comprises 14 residues. The germline V gene has CDR1 DFQATT and CDR2 SNEGSKA (reference sequence).

The sample was blood. The chain combines TRBV20-1 with TRBJ2-5, with TRBD1 matching 9 bases. The DNA end is more similar to TRBJ2-7, so the J call may be wrong. This TCR was recovered from a woman aged 55-70 years in good health. The CDR3 nucleotides read TGCAGTGCTAAATCCGGGACAGGGCGCTACGAGCAGTACTTC. Translation: CSAKSGTGRYEQYF.